Listed here are 13 T cell receptor beta chains from one sample, sequenced in a study of T cells after yellow fever vaccination (dated by TCRdb to about 2019). Libraries were prepared through 5' RACE. Sequencer: Illumina HiSeq 2500. TCRdb's own reprocessing of the public reads used fastp at Q25 and MiXCR and kept productive beta chains. All rows with the same CDR3 protein become a single entry with the most common DNA and genes. The sample data list around 140,000 distinct CDR3 sequences, and 5% to 8% of these were observed just once. More than 0.6% of the sample is taken by the ten largest. This sample's treatment or condition label indicates: live attenuated yellow fever vaccine strain. The specimen comprised CD4+ T cells sorted from PBMCs, sampled 10 days after the yellow fever booster vaccination. The receptor source for this set is a young man who received the YFV17D yellow fever vaccine.

The chain employs TRBV10-2 and TRBJ2-1, with a weak D call TRBD2 (5 bases). The CDR3 consists of 18 residues. The V end was cut by 0 bases, the J end by 3 bases, with 18 bases between. Looked up from germline, CDR1 is WSHSY and CDR2 is SAAADI. In DNA, the CDR3 is TGCGCCAGCAGTGAGTCGATCCCGGGGTTTAGCTTCTACAATGAGCAGTTCTTC. This translates into CASSESIPGFSFYNEQFF.

This clonotype was counted many times. V and J are TRBV5-1 and TRBJ2-2; D may match TRBD1 or TRBD2 (5 bases each). This CDR3 has 15 amino acids. The germline CDR1 and CDR2 sequences are SGHRS and YFSETQ. The V and J ends lost 6 bases and 6 bases respectively, with 18 bases between them. CDR3 DNA: TGCGCCAGCAAGTACCGGGACGGCCCGTCCGGGGAGCTGTTTTTT. Translation gives CASKYRDGPSGELFF.

This clonotype was seen at least ten times. The chain couples TRBV7-2 to TRBJ1-1, with D perhaps TRBD1 (5 bases). The CDR3 consists of 13 residues. V was pared by 5 bases and J by 4 bases, with 11 bases between. Germline V CDR1 and CDR2: SGHTA, FQGNSA. The CDR3 region has the DNA TGTGCCAGCAGCAGTTACGGGGGCACTGAAGCTTTCTTT. Residues: CASSSYGGTEAFF.

This clonotype came up many times. The chain couples TRBV18 to TRBJ2-5; 10 nucleotides agree with TRBD2. Trimming removed 2 bases from V and 4 bases from J; junction bases left unmatched: 7. The CDR3 sequence is 16 residues long. From germline, CDR1 is KGHSH and CDR2 LQKENI. The CDR3 sequence: CASSPVAGGAGETQYF. DNA for the CDR3: TGTGCCAGCTCACCAGTAGCGGGAGGCGCGGGAGAGACCCAGTACTTC.

This clonotype was recorded a few times. The chain joins TRBV28 to TRBJ2-1; 7 positions match TRBD2. Germline V lookup: CDR1 MDHEN, CDR2 SYDVKM. The length of the CDR3 is 15 residues. The junction had 12 bases not matched to a gene; V was cut back by 6 bases and J by 7 bases. The CDR3 nucleotides read TGTGCCAGCAGCTCTATTGCGGGAGCTCAAAATGAGCAGTTCTTC. It yields the protein CASSSIAGAQNEQFF.

The table lists this clonotype with many counts. The V call is TRBV6-5, the J call TRBJ2-1, with D perhaps TRBD2 (5 bases). The length of the CDR3 is 13 residues. Per the germline V gene, CDR1 is MNHEY and CDR2 is SVGAGI. The V end lost 11 bases, the J end lost 6 bases, and 17 bases lay between the germline ends. Here the CDR3 reads CAAHKGSFNEQFF. CDR3 sequence (DNA): TGTGCCGCACACAAAGGGAGTTTCAATGAGCAGTTCTTC.

In this sample, this clonotype turned up a few times. The V gene is TRBV7-3, the J gene TRBJ2-1, with TRBD2 matching 8 bases. Germline V gene lookup returns CDR1 SGHTA and CDR2 FQGTGA. J gave up 8 bases and V 5 bases, and 11 bases lay outside the gene matches. The CDR3 covers 15 residues. The CDR3, as DNA: TGTGCCAGCAGCCCCTCGGGGGGGCCGCGGCATGAGCAGTTCTTC. It translates to CASSPSGGPRHEQFF.

This clonotype was seen a handful of times. The chain joins TRBV5-5 to TRBJ2-5; D unclear. This CDR3 contains 13 residues. V lost 4 bases and J lost 1, with 8 bases in between. Germline V gene data show CDR1 as SGHKS and CDR2 as YYEKEE (reference sequence). CDR3: CASSPTSQETQYF. CDR3 nucleotide sequence: TGTGCCAGCAGCCCGACATCCCAAGAGACCCAGTACTTC.

As regards this clonotype: The junction and the germline gene differ at one end; a read error may be behind it. The CDR3 nucleotides read TGCAGCGTAGCGAGCGGCCAAGACACCCAGTACTTC. This gives the protein CSVASGQDTQYF. The rearrangement links TRBV29-1 to TRBJ2-5; possibly TRBD2 for D (5 bases). The CDR3 runs 12 residues. CDR1 SQVTM and CDR2 ANQGSEA come from the germline V gene.

This clonotype was observed many times. The chain recombines TRBV5-1 with TRBJ2-3; D gene unclear. The V and J ends lost 7 bases and 0 bases respectively, with 9 bases between them. This CDR3 contains 13 residues. Germline V gene data show CDR1 as SGHRS and CDR2 as YFSETQ. The CDR3 sequence: CASGPTSTDTQYF. The CDR3 region has the DNA TGCGCCAGCGGCCCTACTAGCACAGATACGCAGTATTTT.

In its sample, this clonotype was seen many times. V gene TRBV7-9 combines with J gene TRBJ2-1, with 7 bases aligning to TRBD1. Germline CDR1 reads SEHNR; CDR2 reads FQNEAQ (reference sequence). With 4 bases clipped from V and 5 bases from J, the junction kept 2 bases outside the gene matches. The CDR3 is made up of 13 amino acids. The CDR3 nucleotides read TGTGCCAGCAGCTCCGGACAGGACAATGAGCAGTTCTTC. It translates to CASSSGQDNEQFF.

There are many counts of this clonotype. The chain recombines TRBV7-2 with TRBJ2-1; D gene ambiguous. The V gene lost 1 base and the J gene lost 0 bases, with 7 bases spanning the gap. The germline V gene has CDR1 SGHTA and CDR2 FQGNSA. The CDR3 has 15 residues. CDR3 nucleotides: TGTGCCAGCAGCTTAGATCCGGGCTCCTACAATGAGCAGTTCTTC. Its protein product is CASSLDPGSYNEQFF.

This clonotype was picked up many times. V is TRBV5-1 and J is TRBJ2-7; 8 bases are a match to TRBD1. Germline V gives CDR1 SGHRS, CDR2 YFSETQ. This CDR3 has 15 amino acids. V was clipped by 4 bases and J by 5 bases; unmatched bases: 11. The CDR3 bases are TGCGCCAGCAGCCCCCCGGGACAGGCCATCCACGAGCAGTACTTC. This encodes CASSPPGQAIHEQYF. Complete variable domain (other parts from reference TRBV5-1 and TRBJ2-7): KAGVTQTPRYLIKTRGQQVTLSCSPISGHRSVSWYQQTPGQGLQFLFEYFSETQRNKGNFPGRFSGRQFSNSRSEMNVSTLELGDSALYLCASSPPGQAIHEQYFGPGTRLTVT.